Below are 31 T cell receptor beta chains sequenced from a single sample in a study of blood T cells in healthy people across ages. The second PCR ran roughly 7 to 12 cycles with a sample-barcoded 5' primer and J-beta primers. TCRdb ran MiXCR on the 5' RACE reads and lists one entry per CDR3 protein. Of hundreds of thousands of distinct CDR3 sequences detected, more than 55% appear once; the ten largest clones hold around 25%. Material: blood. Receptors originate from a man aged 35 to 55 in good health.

The CDR3 coding sequence is TGTGCCAGCAGTCGACTGCTCGGCGGCTACACCTTC. Translated: CASSRLLGGYTF. This chain joins TRBV28 and TRBJ1-2; D is uncertain. Germline V gene sequence: CDR1 MDHEN, CDR2 SYDVKM. Trimming took 5 bases from V and 8 from J, leaving 12 bases between them. The CDR3 extends over 12 amino acids.

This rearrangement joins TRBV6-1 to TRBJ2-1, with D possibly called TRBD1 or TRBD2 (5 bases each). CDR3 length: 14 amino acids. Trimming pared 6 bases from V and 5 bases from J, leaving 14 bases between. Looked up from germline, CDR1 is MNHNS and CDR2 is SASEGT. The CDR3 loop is CASRGTLTDNEQFF. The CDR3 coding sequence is TGTGCCAGCAGAGGGACGCTAACTGACAATGAGCAGTTCTTC.

CDR3 residues: CASSLGQGARDDEQFF. The CDR3 nucleotides are TGCGCCAGCAGCTTGGGCCAGGGGGCACGAGATGATGAGCAGTTCTTC. The V gene is TRBV5-1, the J gene TRBJ2-1, with 8 bases lining up with TRBD1. This CDR3 comprises 16 residues. From germline, CDR1 is SGHRS and CDR2 YFSETQ. Trimming took 0 bases from V and 8 from J; bases not matched to a gene: 10.

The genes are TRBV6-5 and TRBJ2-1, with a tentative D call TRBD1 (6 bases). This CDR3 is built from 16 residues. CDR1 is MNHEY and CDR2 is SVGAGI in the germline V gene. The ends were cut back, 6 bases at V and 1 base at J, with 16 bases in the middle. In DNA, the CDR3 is TGTGCCAGCAGCGCCCACAGGGAAGGGTCCTACAATGAGCAGTTCTTC. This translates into CASSAHREGSYNEQFF.

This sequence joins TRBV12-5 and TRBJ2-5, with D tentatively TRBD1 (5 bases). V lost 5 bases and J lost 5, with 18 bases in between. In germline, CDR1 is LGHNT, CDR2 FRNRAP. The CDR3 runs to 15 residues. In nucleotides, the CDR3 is TGTGCTAGTGGTAGGAATCAGGGTCTCATCGAGACCCAGTACTTC. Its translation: CASGRNQGLIETQYF.

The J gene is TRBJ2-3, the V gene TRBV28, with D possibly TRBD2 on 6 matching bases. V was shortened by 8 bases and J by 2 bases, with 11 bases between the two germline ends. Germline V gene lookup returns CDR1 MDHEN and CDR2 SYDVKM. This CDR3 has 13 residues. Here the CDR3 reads CASLAATTDTQYF. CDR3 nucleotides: TGTGCCAGCTTAGCGGCCACCACAGATACGCAGTATTTT.

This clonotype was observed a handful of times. CDR3 nucleotide sequence: TGTGCCAGCAGACCAAGCGGGAGCCTTAGCACAGATACGCAGTATTTT. This codes for CASRPSGSLSTDTQYF. The chain links TRBV7-8 to TRBJ2-3; 8 nucleotides agree with TRBD2. The CDR3 totals 16 residues. Germline CDR1 is SGHVS and CDR2 is FQNEAQ. V dropped 6 bases and J dropped 0; count of bases not matched to a gene: 8.

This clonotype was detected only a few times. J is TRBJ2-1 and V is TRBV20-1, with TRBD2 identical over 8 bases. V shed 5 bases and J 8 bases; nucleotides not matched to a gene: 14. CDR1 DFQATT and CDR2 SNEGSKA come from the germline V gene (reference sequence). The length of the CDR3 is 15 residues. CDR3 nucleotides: TGCAGTGCTTCAGACCACGGGAGGGCCAGAGATGAGCAGTTCTTC. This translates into CSASDHGRARDEQFF.

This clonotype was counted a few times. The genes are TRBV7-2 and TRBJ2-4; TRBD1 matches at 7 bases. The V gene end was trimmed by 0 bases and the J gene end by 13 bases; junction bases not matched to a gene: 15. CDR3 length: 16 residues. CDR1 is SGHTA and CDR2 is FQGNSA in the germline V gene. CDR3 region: CASSLAFRQGNHEQYF. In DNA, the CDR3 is TGTGCCAGCAGCTTAGCCTTTCGACAGGGAAATCATGAGCAGTACTTC.

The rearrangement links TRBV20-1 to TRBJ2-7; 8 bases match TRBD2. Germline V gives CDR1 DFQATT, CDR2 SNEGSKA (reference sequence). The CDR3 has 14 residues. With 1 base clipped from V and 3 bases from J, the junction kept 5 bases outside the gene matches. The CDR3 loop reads CSARGSGSGYEQYF. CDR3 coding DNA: TGCAGTGCTAGAGGAAGCGGGAGCGGCTACGAGCAGTACTTC.

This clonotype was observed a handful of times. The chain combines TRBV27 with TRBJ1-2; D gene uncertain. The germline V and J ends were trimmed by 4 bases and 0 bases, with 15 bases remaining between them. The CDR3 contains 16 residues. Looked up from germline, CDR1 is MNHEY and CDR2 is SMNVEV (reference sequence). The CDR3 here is CASSSYQVGANYGYTF. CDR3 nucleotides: TGTGCCAGCAGTTCCTACCAAGTCGGAGCTAACTATGGCTACACCTTC.

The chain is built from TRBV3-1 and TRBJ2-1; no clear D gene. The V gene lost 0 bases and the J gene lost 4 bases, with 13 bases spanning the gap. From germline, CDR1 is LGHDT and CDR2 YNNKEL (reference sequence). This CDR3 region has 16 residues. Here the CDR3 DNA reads TGTGCCAGCAGCCAAGAGACTGGTACGACTTACAATGAGCAGTTCTTC. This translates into CASSQETGTTYNEQFF.

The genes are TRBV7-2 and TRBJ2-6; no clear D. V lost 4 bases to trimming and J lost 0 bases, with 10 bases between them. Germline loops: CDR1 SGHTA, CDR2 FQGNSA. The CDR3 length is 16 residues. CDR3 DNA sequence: TGTGCCAGCAGCTCCAGACCCGGCTCTGGGGCCAACGTCCTGACTTTC. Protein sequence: CASSSRPGSGANVLTF.

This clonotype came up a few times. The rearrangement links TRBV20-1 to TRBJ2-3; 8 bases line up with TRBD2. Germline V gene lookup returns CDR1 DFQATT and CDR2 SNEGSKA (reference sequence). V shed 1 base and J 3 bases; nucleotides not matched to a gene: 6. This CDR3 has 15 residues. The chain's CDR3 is CSARVPAGVTDTQYF. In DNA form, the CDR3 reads TGCAGTGCTAGAGTTCCAGCGGGAGTTACAGATACGCAGTATTTT.

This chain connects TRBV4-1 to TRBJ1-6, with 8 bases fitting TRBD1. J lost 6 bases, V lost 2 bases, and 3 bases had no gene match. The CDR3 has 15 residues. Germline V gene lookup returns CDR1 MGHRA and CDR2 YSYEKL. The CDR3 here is CASSQRTGFNSPLHF. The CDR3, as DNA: TGCGCCAGCAGCCAACGGACAGGGTTTAATTCACCCCTCCACTTT.

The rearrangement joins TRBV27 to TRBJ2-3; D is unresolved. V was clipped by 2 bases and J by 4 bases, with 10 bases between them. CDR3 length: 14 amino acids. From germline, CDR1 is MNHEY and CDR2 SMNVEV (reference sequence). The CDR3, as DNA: TGTGCCAGCAGTTTAGGCATGAGCTCAGATACGCAGTATTTT. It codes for CASSLGMSSDTQYF.

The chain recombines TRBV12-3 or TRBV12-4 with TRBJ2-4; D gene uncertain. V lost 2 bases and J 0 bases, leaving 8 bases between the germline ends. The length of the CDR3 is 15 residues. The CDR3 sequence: CASSLQALAKNIQYF. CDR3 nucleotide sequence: TGTGCCAGCAGTTTACAGGCCCTAGCCAAAAACATTCAGTACTTC.

CDR3 sequence reads: CASSQEGWLDNEKLFF. The CDR3 DNA follows: TGCGCCAGCAGCCAAGAAGGTTGGTTAGATAATGAAAAACTGTTTTTT. The chain employs TRBV4-1 and TRBJ1-4; no definite D call. The CDR3 consists of 16 residues. Germline CDR1 MGHRA, CDR2 YSYEKL. The germline V and J ends were trimmed by 0 bases and 4 bases, with 12 bases remaining between them.

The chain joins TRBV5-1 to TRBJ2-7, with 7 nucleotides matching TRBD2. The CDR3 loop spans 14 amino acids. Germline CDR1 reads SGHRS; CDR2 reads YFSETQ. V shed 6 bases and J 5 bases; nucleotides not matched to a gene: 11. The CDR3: CASTWGGGDNEQYF. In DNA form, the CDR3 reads TGCGCCAGCACCTGGGGGGGAGGAGATAACGAGCAGTACTTC.

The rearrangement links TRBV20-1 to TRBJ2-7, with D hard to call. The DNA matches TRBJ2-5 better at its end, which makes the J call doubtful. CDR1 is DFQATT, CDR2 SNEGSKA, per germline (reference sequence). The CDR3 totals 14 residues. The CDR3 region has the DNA TGCAGTGCTAGCCAGGATGATTACAAGAGGACCCAGTACTTC. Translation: CSASQDDYKRTQYF.

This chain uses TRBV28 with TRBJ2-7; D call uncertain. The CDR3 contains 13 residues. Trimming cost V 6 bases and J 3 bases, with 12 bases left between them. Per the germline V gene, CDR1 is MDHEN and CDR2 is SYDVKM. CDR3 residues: CASSTHGDYEQYF. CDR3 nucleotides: TGTGCCAGCAGCACCCATGGAGACTACGAGCAGTACTTC.

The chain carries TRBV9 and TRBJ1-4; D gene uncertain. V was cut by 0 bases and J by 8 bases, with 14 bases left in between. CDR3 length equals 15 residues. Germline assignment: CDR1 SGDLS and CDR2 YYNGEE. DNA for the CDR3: TGTGCCAGCAGCGTAGTGGGTGCCCAAGGGGAAAAACTGTTTTTT. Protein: CASSVVGAQGEKLFF.

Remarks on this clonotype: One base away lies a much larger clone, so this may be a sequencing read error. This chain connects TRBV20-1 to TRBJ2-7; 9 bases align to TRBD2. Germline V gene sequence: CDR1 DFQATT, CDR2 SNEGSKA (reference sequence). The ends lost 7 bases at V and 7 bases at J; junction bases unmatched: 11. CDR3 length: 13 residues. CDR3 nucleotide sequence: TGCAGTGTGTTAGCGGGAGTGGGGAATGAGCAGTACTTC. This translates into CSVLAGVGNEQYF.

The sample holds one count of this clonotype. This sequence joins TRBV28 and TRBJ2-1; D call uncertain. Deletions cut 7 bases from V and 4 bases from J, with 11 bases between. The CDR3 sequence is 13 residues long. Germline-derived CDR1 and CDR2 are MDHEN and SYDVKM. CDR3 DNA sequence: TGTGCCAGCACCACCAGAATTTACAATGAGCAGTTCTTC. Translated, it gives CASTTRIYNEQFF.

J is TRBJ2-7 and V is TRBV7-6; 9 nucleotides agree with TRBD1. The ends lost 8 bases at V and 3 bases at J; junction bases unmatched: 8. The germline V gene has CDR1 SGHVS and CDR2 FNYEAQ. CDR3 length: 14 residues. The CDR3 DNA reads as TGTGCCAGCTGCGTCCGACAGGGGGACTACGAGCAGTACTTC. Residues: CASCVRQGDYEQYF.

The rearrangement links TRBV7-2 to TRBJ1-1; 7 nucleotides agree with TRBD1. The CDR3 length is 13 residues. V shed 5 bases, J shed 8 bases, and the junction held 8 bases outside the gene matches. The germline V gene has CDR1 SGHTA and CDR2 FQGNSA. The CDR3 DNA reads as TGTGCCAGCAGCGAAGACTACAGGGGAGAAGCTTTCTTT. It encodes CASSEDYRGEAFF.

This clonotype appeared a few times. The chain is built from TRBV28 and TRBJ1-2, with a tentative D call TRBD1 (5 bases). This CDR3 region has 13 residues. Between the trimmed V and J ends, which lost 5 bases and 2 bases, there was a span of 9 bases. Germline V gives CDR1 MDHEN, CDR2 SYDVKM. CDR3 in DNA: TGTGCCAGCAGTCCCAGGGAGAACTATGGCTACACCTTC. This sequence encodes CASSPRENYGYTF.

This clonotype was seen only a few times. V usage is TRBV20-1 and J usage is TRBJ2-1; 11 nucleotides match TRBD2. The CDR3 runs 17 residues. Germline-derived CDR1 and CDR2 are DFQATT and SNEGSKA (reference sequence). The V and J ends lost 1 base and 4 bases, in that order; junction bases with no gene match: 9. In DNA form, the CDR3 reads TGCAGTGCTAGAGGGTTACTAGCGGGGGACCAATACAATGAGCAGTTCTTC. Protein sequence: CSARGLLAGDQYNEQFF.

The CDR3 DNA reads TGCGCCAGCAGCCCCTGGGACAGGGAGGCCATTCAGTACTTC. Its translation is CASSPWDREAIQYF. This chain joins TRBV5-1 and TRBJ2-4; 9 bases agree with TRBD1. Germline assignment: CDR1 SGHRS and CDR2 YFSETQ. The trim removed 4 bases at V and 9 bases at J, leaving 8 bases unmatched. This CDR3 is 14 amino acids long.

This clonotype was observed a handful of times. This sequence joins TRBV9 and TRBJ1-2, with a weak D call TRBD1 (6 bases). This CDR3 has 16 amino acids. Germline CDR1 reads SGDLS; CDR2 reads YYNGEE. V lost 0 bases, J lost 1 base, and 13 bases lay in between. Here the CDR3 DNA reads TGTGCCAGCAGCGTAGCTGGGACACCCCTTAACTATGGCTACACCTTC. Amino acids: CASSVAGTPLNYGYTF.

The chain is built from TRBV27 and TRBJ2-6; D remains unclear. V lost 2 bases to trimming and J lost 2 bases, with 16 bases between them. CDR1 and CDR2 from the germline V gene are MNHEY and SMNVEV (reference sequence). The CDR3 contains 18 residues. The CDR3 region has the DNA TGTGCCAGCAGTTTAGCAACCATAACACGGACTGGGGCCAACGTCCTGACTTTC. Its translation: CASSLATITRTGANVLTF.